This TCR beta chain was sequenced in a study of identical twins. This clonotype was counted between two and nine times. No antigen is known for it. Study results and caveats: Invariant populations such as MAIT and iNKT cells could partly muddle zero-insertion analyses.

This CDR3 is built from 13 residues. Per germline, CDR1 SQVTM and CDR2 ANQGSEA. V was pared by 6 bases and J by 6 bases, with 17 bases between. cDNA carried unique molecular identifiers, and a universal primer site was added by template switching. One entry per CDR3 protein, called by TCRdb with MiXCR from the 5' RACE reads. The data contain about 890,000 distinct CDR3 sequences, more than 9% of them singletons. The data also belong to a second study, concerning yellow fever vaccine responses in identical twins. Per that paper: Twins' vaccine T cell response reportedly seemed partly convergent, partly personalized.

This clonotype was sampled from a woman aged 18-29 years in good health. The chain recombines TRBV29-1 with TRBJ1-2; D perhaps matches TRBD1 (5 bases). The sample consisted of PBMCs. The CDR3 sequence is CSVTWGVWDGYTF. In DNA form, the CDR3 reads TGCAGCGTGACATGGGGGGTTTGGGATGGCTACACCTTC.